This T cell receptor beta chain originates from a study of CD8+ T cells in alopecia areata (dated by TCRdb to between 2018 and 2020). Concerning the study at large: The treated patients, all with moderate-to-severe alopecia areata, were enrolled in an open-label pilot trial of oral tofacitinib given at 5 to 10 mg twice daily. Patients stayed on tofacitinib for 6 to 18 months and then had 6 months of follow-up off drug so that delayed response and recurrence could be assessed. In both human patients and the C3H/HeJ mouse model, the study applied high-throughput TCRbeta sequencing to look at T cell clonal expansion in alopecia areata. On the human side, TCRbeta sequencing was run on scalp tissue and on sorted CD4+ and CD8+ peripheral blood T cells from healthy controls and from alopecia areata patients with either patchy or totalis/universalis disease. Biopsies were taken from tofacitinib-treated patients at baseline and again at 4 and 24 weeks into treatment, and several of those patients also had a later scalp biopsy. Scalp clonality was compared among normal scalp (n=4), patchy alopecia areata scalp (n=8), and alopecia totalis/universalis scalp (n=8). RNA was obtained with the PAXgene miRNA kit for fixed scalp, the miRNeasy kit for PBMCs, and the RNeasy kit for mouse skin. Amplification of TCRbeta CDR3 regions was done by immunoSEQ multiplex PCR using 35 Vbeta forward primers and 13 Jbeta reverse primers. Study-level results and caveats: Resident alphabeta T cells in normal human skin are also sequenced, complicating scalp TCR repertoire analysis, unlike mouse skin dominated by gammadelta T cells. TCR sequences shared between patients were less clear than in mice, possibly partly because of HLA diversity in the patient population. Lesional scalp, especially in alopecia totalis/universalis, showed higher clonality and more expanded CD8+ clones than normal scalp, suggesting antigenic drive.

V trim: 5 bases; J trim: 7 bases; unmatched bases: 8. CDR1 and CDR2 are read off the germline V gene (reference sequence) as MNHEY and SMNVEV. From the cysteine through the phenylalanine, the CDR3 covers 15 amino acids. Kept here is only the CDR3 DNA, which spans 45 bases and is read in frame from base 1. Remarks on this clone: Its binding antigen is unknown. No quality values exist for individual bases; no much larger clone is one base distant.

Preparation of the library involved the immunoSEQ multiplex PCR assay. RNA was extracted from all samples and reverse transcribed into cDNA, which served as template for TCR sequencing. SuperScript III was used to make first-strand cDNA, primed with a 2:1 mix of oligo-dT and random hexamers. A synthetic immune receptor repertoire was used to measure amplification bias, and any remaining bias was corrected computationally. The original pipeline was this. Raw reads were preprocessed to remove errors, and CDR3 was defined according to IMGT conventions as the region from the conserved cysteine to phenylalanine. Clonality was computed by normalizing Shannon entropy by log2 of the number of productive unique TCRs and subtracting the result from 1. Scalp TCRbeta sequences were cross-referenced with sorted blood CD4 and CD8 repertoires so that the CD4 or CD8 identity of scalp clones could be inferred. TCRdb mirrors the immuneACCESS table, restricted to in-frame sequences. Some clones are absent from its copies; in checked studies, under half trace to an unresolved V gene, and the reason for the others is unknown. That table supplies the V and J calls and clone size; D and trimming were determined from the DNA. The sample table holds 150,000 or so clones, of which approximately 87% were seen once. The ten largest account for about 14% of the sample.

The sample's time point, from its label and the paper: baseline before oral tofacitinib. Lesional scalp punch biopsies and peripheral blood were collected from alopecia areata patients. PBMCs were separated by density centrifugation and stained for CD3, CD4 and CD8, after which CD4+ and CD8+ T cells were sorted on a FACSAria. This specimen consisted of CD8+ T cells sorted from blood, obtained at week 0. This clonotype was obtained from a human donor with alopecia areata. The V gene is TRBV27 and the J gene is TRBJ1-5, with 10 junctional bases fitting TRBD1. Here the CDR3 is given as CASSPPGQGHQPQHF. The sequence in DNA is TGTGCCAGCAGTCCCCCGGGACAGGGGCACCAGCCCCAGCATTTT.